This entry lists 30 T cell receptor beta chains sequenced from one sample in a study of blood T cell repertoires in COVID-19. The assay was immunoSEQ multiplex PCR, and TCRdb's table has in-frame clones only and misses some. Here the sample spans about 240,000 clones, roughly 80% being singletons. Sequencing was done on a sample of peripheral blood. These TCRs come from a woman aged 60-75 years with active or convalescent COVID-19.

In its sample, this clone was seen once. This chain connects TRBV12-3 or TRBV12-4 to TRBJ1-1; D might be TRBD1 (5 bases). Between the trimmed V and J ends, which lost 7 bases and 5 bases, there was a span of 14 bases. CDR3 size: 13 residues. The CDR3 protein is CASTSIGGTEAFF. CDR3 coding DNA: TGTGCCAGCACCAGCATCGGGGGGACTGAAGCTTTCTTT.

The chain uses TRBV20-1 and TRBJ1-2, with 7 bases lining up with TRBD1. Germline V CDR1 and CDR2: DFQATT, SNEGSKA (reference sequence). Trimming cost V 8 bases and J 8 bases; bases outside gene matches: 8. The CDR3 loop spans 11 amino acids. The CDR3 DNA reads TGCAGTTCTCCTACAGGGGAAGGCTACACCTTC. It yields the protein CSSPTGEGYTF.

CDR3 residues: CASSLGHLYEQYF. The CDR3 nucleotides read TGTGCCAGCAGCTTAGGACACCTCTACGAGCAGTACTTC. The J gene is TRBJ2-7, the V gene TRBV5-4, with TRBD1 as a possible D gene (5 bases). Trimming shortened V by 2 bases and J by 3 bases, and 9 bases separated the two germline ends. The CDR3 totals 13 residues. Germline CDR1 is SGHNT and CDR2 is YYREEE (reference sequence).

This clone showed up just once. This chain connects TRBV30 to TRBJ1-2; D gene uncertain. This CDR3 is 10 amino acids long. Between the trimmed V and J ends, which lost 5 bases and 6 bases, there was a span of 7 bases. Germline V CDR1 and CDR2: GTSNPN, SVGIG (reference sequence). The CDR3 DNA is TGTGCCTGGCTGGCGGATGGCTACACCTTC. Translated, it gives CAWLADGYTF.

V and J are TRBV3-1 (or the pseudogene TRBV3-2) and TRBJ2-5; D gene ambiguous. The germline CDR1 and CDR2 sequences are LGHDT and YNNKEL (reference sequence). The CDR3 is 15 residues long. Trimming left V 0 bases short and J 1 base short, with 9 bases between. CDR3 nucleotide sequence: TGTGCCAGCAGCCAAGATCTGGCAAGCCAAGAGACCCAGTACTTC. Its protein is CASSQDLASQETQYF.

V usage is TRBV6-1 and J usage is TRBJ1-5; TRBD1 matches at 8 bases. Per the germline V gene, CDR1 is MNHNS and CDR2 is SASEGT. V trimming: 6 bases; J trimming: 3 bases; junction bases outside the gene matches: 4. The CDR3 runs 14 residues. The CDR3, as DNA: TGTGCCAGCAGGGACAGGGATTACAATCAGCCCCAGCATTTT. Translated: CASRDRDYNQPQHF.

V gene TRBV7-3 combines with J gene TRBJ2-1; 7 positions agree with TRBD1. The CDR3 runs 16 residues. V was pared by 0 bases and J by 9 bases, with 11 bases of the junction left unmatched. Germline V CDR1 and CDR2: SGHTA, FQGTGA. CDR3 in DNA: TGTGCCAGCAGCTTAACTTTTAAGGGGGCCCTAGGTGAGCAGTTCTTC. It specifies CASSLTFKGALGEQFF.

The chain has TRBV11-2 and TRBJ1-1, with 7 bases aligning to TRBD1. The V and J ends lost 3 bases and 3 bases, in that order; junction bases with no gene match: 4. Germline lookup yields CDR1 SGHAT and CDR2 FQNNGV. The CDR3 has 14 residues. CDR3 sequence: CASSLGQSYTEAFF. CDR3 DNA sequence: TGTGCCAGCAGCTTGGGACAGAGCTACACTGAAGCTTTCTTT.

The chain joins TRBV6-6 to TRBJ1-2, with D perhaps matching TRBD1 (6 bases). CDR1 and CDR2 (germline): MNHNY, SVGAGI (reference sequence). The V gene lost 2 bases and the J gene lost 6 bases, with 16 bases spanning the gap. The CDR3 spans 15 residues. CDR3 sequence: CASSYGAGARDGYTF. CDR3 in DNA: TGTGCCAGCAGTTACGGGGCAGGGGCGAGAGATGGCTACACCTTC.

The rearrangement links TRBV9 to TRBJ2-7, with 9 bases lining up with TRBD1. The ends lost 3 bases at V and 2 bases at J; junction bases unmatched: 6. The CDR3 is 15 residues long. Germline values: CDR1 SGDLS, CDR2 YYNGEE. The CDR3 reads CASSAGQGSTYEQYF. The CDR3 DNA sequence: TGTGCCAGCAGCGCTGGACAGGGGTCTACCTACGAGCAGTACTTC.

The J gene is TRBJ2-3, the V gene TRBV25-1; TRBD2 matches 8 bases. The CDR3 is 13 residues long. Germline CDR1 is MGHDK and CDR2 is SYGVNS. V lost 7 bases to trimming and J lost 4 bases; unmatched junction nucleotides: 4. CDR3 DNA: TGTGCCAGCACCCCGGGGGGGCCAGATACGCAGTATTTT. This codes for CASTPGGPDTQYF.

Only one count was recorded for this clone. The gene calls are TRBV6-5 and TRBJ1-1, with D perhaps TRBD1 (6 bases). The CDR3 runs 15 residues. CDR1 and CDR2 from the germline V gene are MNHEY and SVGAGI. Trimming left V 5 bases short and J 3 bases short, with 16 bases between. CDR3 sequence reads: CASSNSRGKDTEAFF. The CDR3 bases are TGTGCCAGCAGTAACAGCAGGGGTAAGGACACTGAAGCTTTCTTT.

The V and J genes are TRBV7-8 and TRBJ1-5; D possibly corresponds to TRBD1 (6 bases). V lost 5 bases and J 2 bases, leaving 16 bases between the germline ends. Germline V gene lookup returns CDR1 SGHVS and CDR2 FQNEAQ. This CDR3 has 16 amino acids. CDR3 in DNA: TGTGCCAGCAGCCGGGGGGGGCAGGGCGGCAATCAGCCCCAGCATTTT. Encoded protein: CASSRGGQGGNQPQHF.

The rearrangement joins TRBV24-1 to TRBJ2-1; maybe TRBD2 (6 bases). The CDR3 has 13 residues. CDR1 KGHDR and CDR2 SFDVKD come from the germline V gene. V was shortened by 2 bases and J by 6 bases, with 7 bases between the two germline ends. This chain's CDR3 is CATSDSGVNEQFF. For the CDR3, the DNA is TGTGCCACCAGTGATTCGGGGGTCAATGAGCAGTTCTTC.

The rearrangement uses TRBV3-1 (or the pseudogene TRBV3-2) and TRBJ1-1; maybe TRBD1 (6 bases). Per the germline V gene, CDR1 is LGHDT and CDR2 is YNNKEL (reference sequence). The ends were cut back, 0 bases at V and 10 bases at J, with 15 bases in the middle. This CDR3 is 14 amino acids long. The CDR3, as DNA: TGTGCCAGCAGCCAAGAAACAGGGAGGGGACGAGCTTTCTTT. As protein: CASSQETGRGRAFF.

This rearrangement joins TRBV7-9 to TRBJ2-1, with D hard to call. V was pared by 1 base and J by 4 bases, with 14 bases between. This CDR3 is built from 16 residues. Germline CDR1 and CDR2: SEHNR and FQNEAQ (reference sequence). CDR3 sequence (DNA): TGTGCCAGCAGCTTAGAAATCAGGTACACGTACAATGAGCAGTTCTTC. This encodes CASSLEIRYTYNEQFF.

This chain joins TRBV27 and TRBJ1-6; 8 nucleotides agree with TRBD1. Germline CDR1 MNHEY, CDR2 SMNVEV (reference sequence). Trimming took 4 bases from V and 1 from J; bases not matched to a gene: 9. This CDR3 region has 18 residues. This CDR3 reads CASSSDRAGKSYNSPLHF. The CDR3 coding sequence is TGTGCCAGCAGTTCGGACAGGGCGGGTAAGTCCTATAATTCACCCCTCCACTTT.

The rearrangement links TRBV5-1 to TRBJ2-3, with TRBD2 as a possible D gene (5 bases). The CDR3 length is 15 residues. Trimming took 0 bases from V and 2 from J, leaving 10 bases between them. Germline CDR1 and CDR2: SGHRS and YFSETQ. CDR3 residues: CASSLGQEDTDTQYF. CDR3 DNA: TGCGCCAGCAGCTTGGGGCAGGAGGACACAGATACGCAGTATTTT.

The chain couples TRBV7-9 to TRBJ2-1; D ambiguous. CDR3 size: 13 residues. V was trimmed by 2 bases and J by 10 bases, leaving 12 bases between them. From germline, CDR1 is SEHNR and CDR2 FQNEAQ (reference sequence). The CDR3 region is CASSLTLVPEQFF. The CDR3 DNA sequence: TGTGCCAGCAGCTTAACCCTAGTTCCCGAGCAGTTCTTC. Full variable domain (remainder filled in from reference TRBV7-9 and TRBJ2-1): DTGVSQNPRHKITKRGQNVTFRCDPISEHNRLYWYRQTLGQGPEFLTYFQNEAQLEKSRLLSDRFSAERPKGSFSTLEIQRTEQGDSAMYLCASSLTLVPEQFFGPGTRLTVL.

The V call is TRBV7-9, the J call TRBJ1-2; possible D gene TRBD1, 6 bases. V was pared by 1 base and J by 6 bases, with 9 bases between. CDR1 and CDR2 from the germline V gene are SEHNR and FQNEAQ (reference sequence). This CDR3 contains 13 residues. CDR3 protein: CASSLGRGDGYTF. CDR3 nucleotides: TGTGCCAGCAGCTTAGGCAGGGGAGATGGCTACACCTTC.

V usage is TRBV18 and J usage is TRBJ2-7; possible D gene TRBD2, 5 bases. Germline V CDR1 and CDR2: KGHSH, LQKENI. The CDR3 consists of 16 residues. V lost 2 bases, J lost 3 bases, and 17 bases lay in between. The CDR3 coding sequence is TGTGCCAGCTCACCATCAGCGGTCCCCTCGGGCTACGAGCAGTACTTC. Translating gives CASSPSAVPSGYEQYF.

The chain uses TRBV14 and TRBJ1-1, with a weak D call TRBD1 (6 bases). The CDR3 consists of 15 residues. V shed 1 base and J shed 4 bases, with 13 bases lying between them. In germline, CDR1 is SGHDN, CDR2 FVKESK. The CDR3 here is CASSQAGGRSTEAFF. The CDR3 region has the DNA TGTGCCAGCAGCCAAGCGGGGGGGCGGAGCACTGAAGCTTTCTTT.

Concerning this clone itself: Germline and junction disagree at one end, which may indicate a read error. This sequence joins TRBV10-1 and TRBJ1-1, with a weak D call TRBD1 (5 bases). This CDR3 region has 13 residues. CDR1 is WNHNN, CDR2 SYGVQD, per germline (reference sequence). The CDR3 region has the DNA TGCGCCAGCAGTGAGTCGTGGGACGGAGGGAGGACTTTT. Translated, it gives CASSESWDGGRTF.

This clone was found a few times. This chain links TRBV7-6 with TRBJ1-3, with D unresolved. Trimming stripped 2 bases from V and 3 bases from J, with 11 bases between. CDR1 SGHVS and CDR2 FNYEAQ come from the germline V gene. The CDR3 length is 15 residues. The CDR3 nucleotides read TGTGCCAGCAGCTTATCTACCATCGGTGGAAACACCATATATTTT. The encoded protein is CASSLSTIGGNTIYF.

This clone was observed once. This sequence joins TRBV5-1 and TRBJ1-6; D unclear. With 7 bases removed from V and 2 bases from J, the gap between germline ends came to 19 bases. The CDR3 is 17 amino acids. From germline, CDR1 is SGHRS and CDR2 YFSETQ. For the CDR3, the DNA is TGCGCCAGCCGACCCACTGGAGGCGAAACCTATAATTCACCCCTCCACTTT. This gives the protein CASRPTGGETYNSPLHF.

CDR3: CASSDMDRDEKLFF. CDR3 in DNA: TGTGCCAGCAGTGATATGGACAGGGACGAAAAACTGTTTTTT. V is TRBV6-1 and J is TRBJ1-4, with 8 bases that match TRBD1. This CDR3 comprises 14 residues. V trimming: 3 bases; J trimming: 8 bases; junction bases outside the gene matches: 5. The V gene's germline CDR1 is MNHNS and CDR2 SASEGT.

The DNA of the CDR3 is TGTGCCAGCAGTACTCCGAGGGCGGGGGCTGGTTCACCCCTCCACTTT. The encoded protein is CASSTPRAGAGSPLHF. J is TRBJ1-6 and V is TRBV6-6; TRBD1 is a possible D gene (6 bases). V was clipped by 5 bases and J by 9 bases, with 20 bases between them. This CDR3 is 16 amino acids long. The V gene's germline CDR1 is MNHNY and CDR2 SVGAGI (reference sequence).

The chain is built from TRBV19 and TRBJ1-1, with a tentative D call TRBD1 (6 bases). V was cut by 4 bases and J by 0 bases, with 15 bases left in between. There are 16 residues in the CDR3. Germline V gene sequence: CDR1 LNHDA, CDR2 SQIVND (reference sequence). The CDR3 nucleotides read TGTGCCAGTAGTACCCAATGGGAGGGGGTGAACACTGAAGCTTTCTTT. Amino acids: CASSTQWEGVNTEAFF. Based on the CDR3 plus reference TRBV19 and TRBJ1-1, the full variable domain is DGGITQSPKYLFRKEGQNVTLSCEQNLNHDAMYWYRQDPGQGLRLIYYSQIVNDFQKGDIAEGYSVSREKKESFPLTVTSAQKNPTAFYLCASSTQWEGVNTEAFFGQGTRLTVV.

This chain uses TRBV30 with TRBJ1-3; TRBD1 matches 7 bases. V was clipped by 2 bases and J by 4 bases; unmatched bases: 5. This CDR3 has 14 residues. Germline V lookup: CDR1 GTSNPN, CDR2 SVGIG (reference sequence). CDR3 amino acids: CAWSKTGYGNTIYF. The CDR3 DNA reads TGTGCCTGGAGTAAGACAGGGTACGGAAACACCATATATTTT.

The genes are TRBV2 and TRBJ1-1; 8 bases agree with TRBD1. V lost 0 bases to trimming and J lost 8 bases; unmatched junction nucleotides: 5. Germline V lookup: CDR1 SNHLY, CDR2 FYNNEI. This CDR3 contains 14 residues. CDR3 region: CASSEAEQGGEAFF. The CDR3, as DNA: TGTGCCAGCAGTGAAGCGGAACAGGGGGGGGAAGCTTTCTTT.